This record covers a single T cell receptor beta chain. The data are from a study of blood T cell repertoires in COVID-19. Turning to the study itself: The United States, Italy and Spain supplied acute and convalescent COVID-19 samples.

Data came from immunoSEQ multiplex PCR; TCRdb stores just in-frame clones and leaves some out. The table records approximately 400,000 clones, 75% to 90% of them present only once. Living in under 30 US areas, the participants were between roughly 18 and 90 years of age. Specimen: PBMCs or T cells enriched from blood (not recorded which). This receptor was taken from a woman aged 50 to 65 who had recovered from COVID-19.

The CDR3 loop is CASSQDPDRGGDTQYF. The CDR3 bases are TGCGCCAGCAGCCAAGATCCGGACAGGGGGGGAGATACGCAGTATTTT. The chain links TRBV4-3 to TRBJ2-3; 10 bases are shared with TRBD1. The germline V gene has CDR1 LGHNA and CDR2 YSLEER. J lost 5 bases, V lost 0 bases, and 5 bases had no gene match. The CDR3 consists of 16 residues.